This passage covers 22 T cell receptor beta chains from one sample sequenced in a study of T cell repertoires in cytomegalovirus infection. A single record per CDR3 protein comes from TCRdb applying MiXCR to the reads. Found here are approximately 130,000 distinct CDR3 sequences, 7% to 10% of them singletons; the top ten hold around 10%. The sample consisted of PBMCs. The origin of the receptors is a human donor in good health (CMV status not recorded). Some clones in this sample may be carry-over from other donors' samples.

This clonotype was detected many times. The rearrangement joins TRBV29-1 to TRBJ1-1; D ambiguous. Germline loops: CDR1 SQVTM, CDR2 ANQGSEA. This CDR3 is 14 amino acids long. Trimming removed 1 base at V and 0 bases at J, with 9 bases between. DNA of the CDR3: TGCAGCGTTGAAGGGGGAGATGTGAACACTGAAGCTTTCTTT. Translation gives CSVEGGDVNTEAFF.

The chain has TRBV19 and TRBJ1-5, with D unclear. The CDR3 covers 14 residues. In germline, CDR1 is LNHDA, CDR2 SQIVND (reference sequence). With 5 bases removed from V and 2 bases from J, the gap between germline ends came to 10 bases. DNA of the CDR3: TGTGCCAGTAGTTTGGAACAGCGCAATCAGCCCCAGCATTTT. Its translation is CASSLEQRNQPQHF.

The gene calls are TRBV10-3 and TRBJ2-2; 7 bases match TRBD2. Germline V gene data show CDR1 as ENHRY and CDR2 as SYGVKD. This CDR3 spans 14 amino acids. The J segment lost 5 bases and the V segment lost 6 bases, leaving 6 bases of the junction unmatched. The CDR3 DNA sequence: TGTGCCATCAGCAAACCCGGGGGGACCGGGGAGCTGTTTTTT. This codes for CAISKPGGTGELFF.

This clonotype was recorded a few times. The chain joins TRBV28 to TRBJ1-5; TRBD1 aligns across 7 bases. V dropped 6 bases and J dropped 3; count of bases not matched to a gene: 8. Germline-derived CDR1 and CDR2 are MDHEN and SYDVKM. This CDR3 comprises 15 residues. CDR3 residues: CASSPGTVNNQPQHF. The CDR3 DNA sequence: TGTGCCAGCAGCCCCGGGACAGTAAACAATCAGCCCCAGCATTTT. Complete variable domain (other parts from reference TRBV28 and TRBJ1-5): DVKVTQSSRYLVKRTGEKVFLECVQDMDHENMFWYRQDPGLGLRLIYFSYDVKMKEKGDIPEGYSVSREKKERFSLILESASTNQTSMYLCASSPGTVNNQPQHFGDGTRLSIL.

The V and J genes are TRBV3-1 and TRBJ2-6; the D is unclear. The V gene's germline CDR1 is LGHDT and CDR2 YNNKEL (reference sequence). This CDR3 is 15 amino acids long. Trimming removed 2 bases at V and 2 bases at J, with 7 bases between. The CDR3 bases are TGTGCCAGCAGCCAACGGGCTGCTGGGGCCAACGTCCTGACTTTC. It translates to CASSQRAAGANVLTF.

This clonotype was seen many times. The chain uses TRBV7-9 and TRBJ1-1; D perhaps matches TRBD1 (6 bases). Trimming removed 6 bases at V and 0 bases at J, with 17 bases between. Germline CDR1 SEHNR, CDR2 FQNEAQ (reference sequence). This CDR3 comprises 16 residues. The CDR3 protein is CASRPDRIRMNTEAFF. The CDR3 DNA reads TGTGCCAGCAGGCCCGACAGGATTAGGATGAACACTGAAGCTTTCTTT.

The chain links TRBV19 to TRBJ1-4; D is unresolved. This CDR3 spans 12 amino acids. Per the germline V gene, CDR1 is LNHDA and CDR2 is SQIVND (reference sequence). Trimming left V 2 bases short and J 7 bases short, with 5 bases between. CDR3 DNA sequence: TGTGCCAGTAGTATAAACGGTGAAAAACTGTTTTTT. It is translated as CASSINGEKLFF.

Note on this clonotype: The junction and the germline gene differ at one end; a read error may be behind it. The chain is built from TRBV5-1 and TRBJ1-1; D is unresolved. The V gene's germline CDR1 is SGHRS and CDR2 YFSETQ. This CDR3 is built from 13 residues. The CDR3 here is CASSQTQNTESFF. CDR3 in DNA: TGCGCCAGCAGCCAGACTCAGAACACTGAATCTTTCTTT.

This chain uses TRBV18 with TRBJ1-1; D remains ambiguous. This CDR3 region has 13 residues. Germline loops: CDR1 KGHSH, CDR2 LQKENI. V lost 5 bases, J lost 3 bases, and 10 bases lay in between. The CDR3 bases are TGTGCCAGCTCAGCCCGGGTCGACACTGAAGCTTTCTTT. Translation: CASSARVDTEAFF. The full variable domain, its missing parts supplied by reference TRBV18 and TRBJ1-1, is NAGVMQNPRHLVRRRGQEARLRCSPMKGHSHVYWYRQLPEEGLKFMVYLQKENIIDESGMPKERFSAEFPKEGPSILRIQQVVRGDSAAYFCASSARVDTEAFFGQGTRLTVV.

This clonotype was picked up many times. V gene TRBV19 combines with J gene TRBJ1-1; 7 bases map to TRBD1. V was pared by 3 bases and J by 5 bases, with 9 bases of the junction left unmatched. The CDR3 loop spans 15 amino acids. CDR1 is LNHDA and CDR2 is SQIVND in the germline V gene (reference sequence). This chain's CDR3 is CASSMGRRGGTEAFF. CDR3 DNA: TGTGCCAGTAGTATGGGTCGCAGGGGGGGAACTGAAGCTTTCTTT.

The rearrangement uses TRBV2 and TRBJ2-5, with 13 nucleotides matching TRBD2. This CDR3 has 14 residues. With V trimmed by 9 bases and J by 5 bases, 6 bases remained unmatched. Germline V CDR1 and CDR2: SNHLY, FYNNEI. CDR3 DNA: TGTGCCAGTTCACCGGGACTAGCGGGGGAGACCCAGTACTTC. Residues: CASSPGLAGETQYF.

This clonotype has ten or more counts. The CDR3 region has the DNA TGTGCCAGCAGCTCTGGACAGAACACTGAAGCTTTCTTT. Protein: CASSSGQNTEAFF. The chain uses TRBV7-2 and TRBJ1-1; tentatively, D is TRBD1 (5 bases). The CDR3 totals 13 residues. The germline CDR1 and CDR2 sequences are SGHTA and FQGNSA. Trimming removed 4 bases from V and 1 base from J, with 7 bases in between. Looking up the rest from reference TRBV7-2 and TRBJ1-1 gives the full variable domain: GAGVSQSPSNKVTEKGKDVELRCDPISGHTALYWYRQSLGQGLEFLIYFQGNSAPDKSGLPSDRFSAERTGGSVSTLTIQRTQQEDSAVYLCASSSGQNTEAFFGQGTRLTVV.

This clonotype was seen more than once but under ten times. This chain connects TRBV6-1 to TRBJ1-4; the match to TRBD1 covers 7 bases. The V and J ends lost 2 bases and 10 bases, in that order; junction bases with no gene match: 13. CDR1 is MNHNS and CDR2 is SASEGT in the germline V gene. The CDR3 consists of 16 residues. Here the CDR3 reads CASSESPTGRLGKLFF. The DNA for the CDR3 is TGTGCCAGCAGTGAATCACCGACAGGGAGGCTAGGAAAACTGTTTTTT.

This clonotype appeared many times. The chain combines TRBV29-1 with TRBJ2-3; a weak D match, TRBD2 (6 bases). V shed 7 bases and J shed 1 base, with 12 bases lying between them. Germline V gene sequence: CDR1 SQVTM, CDR2 ANQGSEA. This CDR3 contains 13 residues. This CDR3 reads CSASTGGTDTQYF. The CDR3 bases are TGCAGCGCATCCACGGGGGGCACAGATACGCAGTATTTT.

This clonotype was recorded at least ten times. The genes are TRBV12-3 or TRBV12-4 and TRBJ1-5; D gene ambiguous. There are 15 residues in the CDR3. Deletions cut 3 bases from V and 2 bases from J, with 11 bases between. CDR3 in DNA: TGTGCCAGCAGTTTCTGGTCGATTGGCAATCAGCCCCAGCATTTT. Protein product: CASSFWSIGNQPQHF.

This clonotype was counted at least ten times. The V gene is TRBV27, the J gene TRBJ1-1; tentative D call: TRBD1 (6 bases). Germline CDR1 and CDR2: MNHEY and SMNVEV (reference sequence). V dropped 8 bases and J dropped 4 bases, with 17 bases sitting between them. The CDR3 covers 14 residues. In DNA, the CDR3 is TGTGCCAGCTCACAGGGATATGTAGGCACTGAAGCTTTCTTT. This gives the protein CASSQGYVGTEAFF.

Many counts were recorded for this clonotype. The gene calls are TRBV7-2 and TRBJ2-3; D is unresolved. The CDR3 consists of 15 residues. Trimming removed 6 bases from V and 0 bases from J, with 13 bases in between. The V gene's germline CDR1 is SGHTA and CDR2 FQGNSA. In nucleotides, the CDR3 is TGTGCCAGCAGTTATAGTCCAACTAGCACAGATACGCAGTATTTT. Amino acid sequence: CASSYSPTSTDTQYF.

This clonotype was detected many times. The chain couples TRBV7-7 to TRBJ2-2; 15 nucleotides align to TRBD2. The V segment lost 5 bases and the J segment 0 bases; nucleotides outside the gene matches: 1. Germline assignment: CDR1 SSHAT and CDR2 FNYEAQ (reference sequence). The CDR3 is 17 residues long. CDR3 residues: CASSRTSGGANTGELFF. The CDR3 coding sequence is TGTGCCAGCAGCCGGACTAGCGGGGGGGCGAACACCGGGGAGCTGTTTTTT.

This CDR3 is CASSPGGLAGSRTDTQYF. CDR3 in DNA: TGCGCCAGCAGCCCTGGCGGGCTAGCGGGGTCTCGCACAGATACGCAGTATTTT. This sequence joins TRBV5-1 and TRBJ2-3; 9 bases agree with TRBD2. CDR1 SGHRS and CDR2 YFSETQ come from the germline V gene. V was pared by 4 bases and J by 1 base, with 13 bases of the junction left unmatched. The CDR3 consists of 18 residues.

This clonotype was detected ten times or more. The rearrangement links TRBV25-1 to TRBJ1-5; 8 bases are a match to TRBD1. V dropped 4 bases and J dropped 7; count of bases not matched to a gene: 6. Germline V lookup: CDR1 MGHDK, CDR2 SYGVNS. There are 14 residues in the CDR3. CDR3 nucleotides: TGTGCCAGCAGTGCCGCGGGACAGGTACAGCCCCAGCATTTT. Translation gives CASSAAGQVQPQHF.

This clonotype turned up a few times. The chain joins TRBV12-3 or TRBV12-4 to TRBJ1-1; TRBD1 aligns across 8 bases. Trimming removed 7 bases from V and 0 bases from J; junction bases left unmatched: 4. The CDR3 is 14 amino acids. CDR3 amino acids: CASIRDRLNTEAFF. In DNA, the CDR3 is TGTGCCAGCATCCGGGACAGGTTGAACACTGAAGCTTTCTTT.

This clonotype has a count of ten or more. V is TRBV7-7 and J is TRBJ2-3; D perhaps matches TRBD1 (6 bases). Per the germline V gene, CDR1 is SSHAT and CDR2 is FNYEAQ (reference sequence). V was shortened by 5 bases and J by 2 bases, with 11 bases between the two germline ends. The CDR3 is 14 residues long. The CDR3 sequence is CASSPRGFTDTQYF. CDR3 in DNA: TGTGCCAGCAGCCCCAGGGGTTTCACAGATACGCAGTATTTT.